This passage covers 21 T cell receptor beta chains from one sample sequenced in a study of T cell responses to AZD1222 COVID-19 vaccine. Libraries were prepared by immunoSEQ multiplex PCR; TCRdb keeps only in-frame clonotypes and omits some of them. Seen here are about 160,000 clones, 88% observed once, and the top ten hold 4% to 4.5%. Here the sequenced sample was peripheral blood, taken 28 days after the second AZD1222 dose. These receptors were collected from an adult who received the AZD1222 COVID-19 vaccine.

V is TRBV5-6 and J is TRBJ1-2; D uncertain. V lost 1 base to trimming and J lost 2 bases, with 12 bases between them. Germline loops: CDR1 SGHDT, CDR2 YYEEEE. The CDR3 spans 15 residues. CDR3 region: CASSLRQNSNYGYTF. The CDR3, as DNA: TGTGCCAGCAGCTTGAGACAAAATTCGAACTATGGCTACACCTTC.

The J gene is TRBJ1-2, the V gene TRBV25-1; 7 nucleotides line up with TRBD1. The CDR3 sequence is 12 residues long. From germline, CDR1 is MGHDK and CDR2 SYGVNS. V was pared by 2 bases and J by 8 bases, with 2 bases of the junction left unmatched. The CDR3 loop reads CASSEQGVGYTF. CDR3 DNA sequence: TGTGCCAGCAGTGAACAGGGGGTCGGCTACACCTTC.

The CDR3 sequence: CASSLGASGSYEQYF. CDR3 DNA: TGTGCCAGCAGCTTAGGGGCCTCCGGGTCCTACGAGCAGTACTTC. This chain links TRBV7-9 with TRBJ2-7; unclear D gene. CDR3 size: 15 residues. Trimming cost V 1 base and J 1 base, with 11 bases left between them. Per germline, CDR1 SEHNR and CDR2 FQNEAQ (reference sequence).

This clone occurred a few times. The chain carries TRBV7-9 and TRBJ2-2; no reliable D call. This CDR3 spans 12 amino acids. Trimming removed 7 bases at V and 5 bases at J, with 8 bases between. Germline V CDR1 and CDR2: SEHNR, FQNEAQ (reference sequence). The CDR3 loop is CASTHSTGELFF. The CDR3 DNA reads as TGTGCCAGCACTCACTCTACCGGGGAGCTGTTTTTT.

In DNA form, the CDR3 reads TGCGCCAGCAGCCCGCCTTTCGCTGGGGCCAACGTCCTGACTTTC. Residues: CASSPPFAGANVLTF. The chain has TRBV5-1 and TRBJ2-6; D is uncertain. V was pared by 4 bases and J by 2 bases, with 10 bases between. The germline V gene encodes CDR1 SGHRS and CDR2 YFSETQ. The CDR3 covers 15 residues. Supplemented by reference TRBV5-1 and TRBJ2-6, the full variable domain reads KAGVTQTPRYLIKTRGQQVTLSCSPISGHRSVSWYQQTPGQGLQFLFEYFSETQRNKGNFPGRFSGRQFSNSRSEMNVSTLELGDSALYLCASSPPFAGANVLTFGAGSRLTVL.

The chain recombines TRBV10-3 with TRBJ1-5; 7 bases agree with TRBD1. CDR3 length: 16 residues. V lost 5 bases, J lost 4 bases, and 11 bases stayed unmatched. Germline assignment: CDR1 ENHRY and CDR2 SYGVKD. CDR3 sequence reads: CAISTTGQTKNQPQHF. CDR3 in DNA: TGTGCCATCAGTACAACGGGACAGACAAAAAATCAGCCCCAGCATTTT.

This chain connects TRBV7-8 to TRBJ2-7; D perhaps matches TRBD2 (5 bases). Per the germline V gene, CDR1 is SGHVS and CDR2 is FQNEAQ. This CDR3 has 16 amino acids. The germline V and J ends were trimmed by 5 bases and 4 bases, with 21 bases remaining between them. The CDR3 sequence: CASSHLAPKGGYEQYF. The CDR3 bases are TGTGCCAGCAGCCACCTAGCCCCAAAAGGTGGATACGAGCAGTACTTC.

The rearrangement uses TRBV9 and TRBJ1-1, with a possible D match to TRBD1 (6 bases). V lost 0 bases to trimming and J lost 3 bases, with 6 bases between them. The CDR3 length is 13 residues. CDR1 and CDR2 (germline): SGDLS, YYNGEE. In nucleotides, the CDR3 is TGTGCCAGCAGCGTAGCAGGGGACACTGAAGCTTTCTTT. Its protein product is CASSVAGDTEAFF. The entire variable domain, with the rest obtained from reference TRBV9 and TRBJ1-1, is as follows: DSGVTQTPKHLITATGQRVTLRCSPRSGDLSVYWYQQSLDQGLQFLIQYYNGEERAKGNILERFSAQQFPDLHSELNLSSLELGDSALYFCASSVAGDTEAFFGQGTRLTVV.

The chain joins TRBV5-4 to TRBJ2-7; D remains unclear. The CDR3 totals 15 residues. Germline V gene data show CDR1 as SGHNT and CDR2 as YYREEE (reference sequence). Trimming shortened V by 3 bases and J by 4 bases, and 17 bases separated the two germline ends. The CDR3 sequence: CASSYGREGVYEQYF. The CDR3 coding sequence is TGTGCCAGCAGCTATGGCCGAGAAGGAGTTTACGAGCAGTACTTC.

Here the CDR3 reads CASSPTAGTGNTIYF. Written as DNA, the CDR3 is TGTGCCAGCTCACCCACAGCCGGCACTGGAAACACCATATATTTT. The chain couples TRBV18 to TRBJ1-3, with unresolved D. Trimming left V 3 bases short and J 2 bases short, with 11 bases between. CDR1 KGHSH and CDR2 LQKENI come from the germline V gene. This CDR3 spans 15 amino acids.

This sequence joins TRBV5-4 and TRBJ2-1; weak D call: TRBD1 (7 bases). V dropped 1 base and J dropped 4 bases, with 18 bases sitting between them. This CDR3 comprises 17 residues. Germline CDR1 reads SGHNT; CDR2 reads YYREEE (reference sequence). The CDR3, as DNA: TGTGCCAGCAGCTTGACGGAGGGGGCACATACATACAATGAGCAGTTCTTC. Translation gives CASSLTEGAHTYNEQFF.

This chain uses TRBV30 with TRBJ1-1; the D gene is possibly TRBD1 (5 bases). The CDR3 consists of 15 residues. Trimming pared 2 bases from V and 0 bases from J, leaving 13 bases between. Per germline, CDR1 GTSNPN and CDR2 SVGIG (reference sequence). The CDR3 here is CAWSRGRTMNTEAFF. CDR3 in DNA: TGTGCCTGGAGTAGGGGCCGGACCATGAACACTGAAGCTTTCTTT.

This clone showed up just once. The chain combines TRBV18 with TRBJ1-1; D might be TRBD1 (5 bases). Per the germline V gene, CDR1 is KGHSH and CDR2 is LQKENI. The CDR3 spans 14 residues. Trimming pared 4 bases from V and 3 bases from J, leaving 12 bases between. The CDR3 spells CASSLQADDTEAFF. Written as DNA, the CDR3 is TGTGCCAGCTCACTACAGGCGGATGACACTGAAGCTTTCTTT.

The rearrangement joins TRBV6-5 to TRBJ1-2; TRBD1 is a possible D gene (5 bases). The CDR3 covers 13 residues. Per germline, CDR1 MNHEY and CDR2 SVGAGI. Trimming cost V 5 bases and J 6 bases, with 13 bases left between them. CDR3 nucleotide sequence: TGTGCCAGCAGTACGGGACCCATAGATGGCTACACCTTC. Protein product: CASSTGPIDGYTF.

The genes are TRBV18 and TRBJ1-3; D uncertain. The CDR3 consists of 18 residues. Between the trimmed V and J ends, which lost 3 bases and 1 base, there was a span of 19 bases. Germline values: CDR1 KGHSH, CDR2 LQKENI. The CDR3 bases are TGTGCCAGCTCACCCCGAGGCCCGGGCCGGGAGTCTGGAAACACCATATATTTT. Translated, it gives CASSPRGPGRESGNTIYF.

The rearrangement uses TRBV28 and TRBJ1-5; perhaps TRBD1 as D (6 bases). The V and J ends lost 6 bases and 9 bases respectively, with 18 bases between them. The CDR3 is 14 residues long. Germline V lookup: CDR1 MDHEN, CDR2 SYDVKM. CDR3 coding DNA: TGTGCCAGCAGCATACAGGGTAGGGGTTGGCCCCAGCATTTT. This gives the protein CASSIQGRGWPQHF.

CDR3: CASSYSIQPQHF. The DNA for the CDR3 is TGTGCCAGCAGTTACTCGATTCAGCCCCAGCATTTT. The gene calls are TRBV6-2 or TRBV6-3 and TRBJ1-5; the D is unclear. Germline CDR1 and CDR2: MNHEY and SVGEGT. Trimming cost V 0 bases and J 6 bases, with 3 bases left between them. This CDR3 contains 12 residues.

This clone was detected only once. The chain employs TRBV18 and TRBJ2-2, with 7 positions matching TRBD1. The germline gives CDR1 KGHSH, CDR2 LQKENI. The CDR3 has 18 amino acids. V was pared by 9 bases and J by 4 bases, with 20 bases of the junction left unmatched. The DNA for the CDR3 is TGTGCCAGTTCCATTACCCGAGCGCGGACAGGATCCACCGGGGAGCTGTTTTTT. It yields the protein CASSITRARTGSTGELFF.

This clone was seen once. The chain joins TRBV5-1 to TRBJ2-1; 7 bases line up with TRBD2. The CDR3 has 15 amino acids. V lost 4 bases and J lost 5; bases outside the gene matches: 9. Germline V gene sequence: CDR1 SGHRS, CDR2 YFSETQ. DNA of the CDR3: TGCGCCAGCAGCGCTCAAGCGGGGACCAACAATGAGCAGTTCTTC. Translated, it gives CASSAQAGTNNEQFF.

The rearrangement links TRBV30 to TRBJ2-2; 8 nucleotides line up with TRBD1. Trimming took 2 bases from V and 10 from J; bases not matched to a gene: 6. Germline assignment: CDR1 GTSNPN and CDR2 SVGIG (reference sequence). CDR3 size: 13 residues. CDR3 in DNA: TGTGCCTGGAGTATGGACAGGGCTGAGGAGCTGTTTTTT. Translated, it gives CAWSMDRAEELFF.

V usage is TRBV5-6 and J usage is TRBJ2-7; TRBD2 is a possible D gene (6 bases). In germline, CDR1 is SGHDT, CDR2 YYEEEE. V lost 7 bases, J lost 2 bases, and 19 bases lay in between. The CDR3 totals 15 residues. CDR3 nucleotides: TGTGCCAGCGGGTTTCGCGGGACGAAGCCCTACGAGCAGTACTTC. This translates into CASGFRGTKPYEQYF. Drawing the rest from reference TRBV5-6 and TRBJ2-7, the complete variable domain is DAGVTQSPTHLIKTRGQQVTLRCSPKSGHDTVSWYQQALGQGPQFIFQYYEEEERQRGNFPDRFSGHQFPNYSSELNVNALLLGDSALYLCASGFRGTKPYEQYFGPGTRLTVT.